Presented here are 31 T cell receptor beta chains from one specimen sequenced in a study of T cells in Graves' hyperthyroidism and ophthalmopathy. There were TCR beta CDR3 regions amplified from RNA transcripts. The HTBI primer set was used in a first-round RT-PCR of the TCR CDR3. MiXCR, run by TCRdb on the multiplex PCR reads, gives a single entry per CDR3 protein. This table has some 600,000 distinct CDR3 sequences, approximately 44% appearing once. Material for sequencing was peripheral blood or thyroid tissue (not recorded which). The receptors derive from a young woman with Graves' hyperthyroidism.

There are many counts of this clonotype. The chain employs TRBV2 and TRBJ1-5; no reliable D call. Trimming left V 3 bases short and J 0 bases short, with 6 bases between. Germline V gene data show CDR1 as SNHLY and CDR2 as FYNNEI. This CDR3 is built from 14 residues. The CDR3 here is CASSDWVSNQPQHF. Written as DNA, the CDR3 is TGTGCCAGCAGTGACTGGGTTAGCAATCAGCCCCAGCATTTT.

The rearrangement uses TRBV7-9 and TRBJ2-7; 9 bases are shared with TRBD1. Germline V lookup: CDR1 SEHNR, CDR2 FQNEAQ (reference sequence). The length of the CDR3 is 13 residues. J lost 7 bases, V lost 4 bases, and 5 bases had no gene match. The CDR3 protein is CASSWDREREQYF. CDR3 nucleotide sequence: TGTGCCAGCAGCTGGGACAGGGAAAGGGAGCAGTACTTC.

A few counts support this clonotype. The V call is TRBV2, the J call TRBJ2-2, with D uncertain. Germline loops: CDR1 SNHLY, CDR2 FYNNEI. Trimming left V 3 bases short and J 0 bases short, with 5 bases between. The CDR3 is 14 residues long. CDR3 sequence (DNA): TGTGCCAGCAGTGACAGACCGAACACCGGGGAGCTGTTTTTT. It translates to CASSDRPNTGELFF.

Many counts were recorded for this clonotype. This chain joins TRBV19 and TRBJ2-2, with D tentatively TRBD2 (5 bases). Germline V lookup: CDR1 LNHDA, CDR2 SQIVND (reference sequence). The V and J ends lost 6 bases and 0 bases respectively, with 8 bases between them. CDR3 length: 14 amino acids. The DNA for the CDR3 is TGTGCCAGTAGGAGGGCGGCGAACACCGGGGAGCTGTTTTTT. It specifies CASRRAANTGELFF. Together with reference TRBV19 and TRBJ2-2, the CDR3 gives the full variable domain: DGGITQSPKYLFRKEGQNVTLSCEQNLNHDAMYWYRQDPGQGLRLIYYSQIVNDFQKGDIAEGYSVSREKKESFPLTVTSAQKNPTAFYLCASRRAANTGELFFGEGSRLTVL.

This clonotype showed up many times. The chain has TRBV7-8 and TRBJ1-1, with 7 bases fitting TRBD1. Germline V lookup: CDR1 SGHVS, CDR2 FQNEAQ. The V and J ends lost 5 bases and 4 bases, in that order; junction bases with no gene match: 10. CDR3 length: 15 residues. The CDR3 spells CASSRWDRQATEAFF. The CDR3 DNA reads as TGTGCCAGCAGCCGCTGGGACAGACAGGCCACTGAAGCTTTCTTT. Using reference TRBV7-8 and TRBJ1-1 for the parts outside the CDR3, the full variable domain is GAGVSQSPRYKVAKRGQDVALRCDPISGHVSLFWYQQALGQGPEFLTYFQNEAQLDKSGLPSDRFFAERPEGSVSTLKIQRTQQEDSAVYLCASSRWDRQATEAFFGQGTRLTVV.

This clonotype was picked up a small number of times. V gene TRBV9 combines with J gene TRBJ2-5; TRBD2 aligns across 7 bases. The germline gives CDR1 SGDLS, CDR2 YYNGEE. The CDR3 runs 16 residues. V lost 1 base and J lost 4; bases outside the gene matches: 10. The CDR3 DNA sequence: TGTGCCAGCAGCGTACGGAGCGGGACCCCGGGAGAGACCCAGTACTTC. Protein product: CASSVRSGTPGETQYF. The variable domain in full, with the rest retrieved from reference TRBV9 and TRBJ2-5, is DSGVTQTPKHLITATGQRVTLRCSPRSGDLSVYWYQQSLDQGLQFLIQYYNGEERAKGNILERFSAQQFPDLHSELNLSSLELGDSALYFCASSVRSGTPGETQYFGPGTRLLVL.

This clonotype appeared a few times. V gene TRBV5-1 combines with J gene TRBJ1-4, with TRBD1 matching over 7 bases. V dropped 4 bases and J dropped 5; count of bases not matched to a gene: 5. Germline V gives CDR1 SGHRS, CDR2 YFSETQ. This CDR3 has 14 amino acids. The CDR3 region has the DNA TGCGCCAGCAGCCAAGGGGACAGCAATGAAAAACTGTTTTTT. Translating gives CASSQGDSNEKLFF. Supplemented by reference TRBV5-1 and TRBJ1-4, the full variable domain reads KAGVTQTPRYLIKTRGQQVTLSCSPISGHRSVSWYQQTPGQGLQFLFEYFSETQRNKGNFPGRFSGRQFSNSRSEMNVSTLELGDSALYLCASSQGDSNEKLFFGSGTQLSVL.

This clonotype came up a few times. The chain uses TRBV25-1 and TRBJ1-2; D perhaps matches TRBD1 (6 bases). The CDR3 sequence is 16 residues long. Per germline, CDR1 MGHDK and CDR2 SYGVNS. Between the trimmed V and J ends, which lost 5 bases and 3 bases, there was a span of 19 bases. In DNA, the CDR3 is TGTGCCAGCAGTACCGGGACACAAGGTTTGGACTATGGCTACACCTTC. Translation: CASSTGTQGLDYGYTF.

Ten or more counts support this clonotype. The CDR3 is CASSYRRKEKLFF. DNA for the CDR3: TGTGCCAGCAGTTACAGGAGGAAAGAAAAACTGTTTTTT. The V gene is TRBV6-5, the J gene TRBJ1-4; no reliable D call. Germline V gene sequence: CDR1 MNHEY, CDR2 SVGAGI. The CDR3 spans 13 residues. V lost 2 bases to trimming and J lost 8 bases, with 9 bases between them.

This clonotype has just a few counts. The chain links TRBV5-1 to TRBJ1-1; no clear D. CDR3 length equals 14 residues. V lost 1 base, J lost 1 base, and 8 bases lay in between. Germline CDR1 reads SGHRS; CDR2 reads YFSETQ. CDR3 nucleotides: TGCGCCAGCAGCTTGATTTACGGGAACACTGAAGCTTTCTTT. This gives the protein CASSLIYGNTEAFF.

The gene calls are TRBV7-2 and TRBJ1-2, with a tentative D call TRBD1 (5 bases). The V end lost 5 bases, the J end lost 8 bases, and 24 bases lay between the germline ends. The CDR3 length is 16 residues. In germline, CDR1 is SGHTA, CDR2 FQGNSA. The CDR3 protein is CASSALGADRNQGYTF. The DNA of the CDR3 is TGTGCCAGCAGCGCCCTCGGGGCCGATAGGAATCAAGGCTACACCTTC.

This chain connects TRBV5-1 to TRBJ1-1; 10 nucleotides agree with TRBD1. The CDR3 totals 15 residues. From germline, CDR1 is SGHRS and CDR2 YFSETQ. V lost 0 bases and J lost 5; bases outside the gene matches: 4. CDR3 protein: CASSLETGGRTEAFF. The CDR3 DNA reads TGCGCCAGCAGCTTGGAGACAGGGGGCCGAACTGAAGCTTTCTTT.

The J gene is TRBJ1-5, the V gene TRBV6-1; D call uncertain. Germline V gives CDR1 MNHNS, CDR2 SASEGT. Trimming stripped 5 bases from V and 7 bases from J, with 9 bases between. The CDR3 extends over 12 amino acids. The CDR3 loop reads CASSYGPQPQHF. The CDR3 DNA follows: TGTGCCAGCAGTTACGGACCCCAGCCCCAGCATTTT.

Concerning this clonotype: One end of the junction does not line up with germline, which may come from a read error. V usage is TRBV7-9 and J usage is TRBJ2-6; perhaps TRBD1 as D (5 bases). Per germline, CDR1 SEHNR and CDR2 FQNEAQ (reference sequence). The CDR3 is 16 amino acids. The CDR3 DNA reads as TGCGCCAGCAGCCAGGGCCCGAGCTCTGGGGCCAACGTCCTGACTTTC. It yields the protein CASSQGPSSGANVLTF.

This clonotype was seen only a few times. The chain's CDR3 is CASSHLAGGDSPLHF. The DNA of the CDR3 is TGTGCCAGCAGCCACCTTGCAGGCGGCGATTCACCCCTCCACTTT. V gene TRBV11-3 combines with J gene TRBJ1-6; D unresolved. Deletions cut 5 bases from V and 8 bases from J, with 16 bases between. CDR1 and CDR2 (germline): SGHNT, YENEEA. The CDR3 covers 15 residues.

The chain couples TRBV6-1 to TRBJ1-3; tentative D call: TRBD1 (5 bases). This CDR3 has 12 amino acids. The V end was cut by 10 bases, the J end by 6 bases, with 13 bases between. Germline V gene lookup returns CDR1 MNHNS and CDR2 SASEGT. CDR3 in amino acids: CATRQSLNTIYF. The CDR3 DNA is TGTGCCACCAGACAGAGCTTAAACACCATATATTTT.

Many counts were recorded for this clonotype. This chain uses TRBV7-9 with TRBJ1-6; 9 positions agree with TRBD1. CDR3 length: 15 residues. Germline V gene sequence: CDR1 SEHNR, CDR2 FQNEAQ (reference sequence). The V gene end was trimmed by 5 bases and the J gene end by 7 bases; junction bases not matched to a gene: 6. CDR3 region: CASSGGGTGNSPLHF. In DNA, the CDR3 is TGTGCCAGCAGCGGAGGTGGGACAGGGAATTCACCCCTCCACTTT.

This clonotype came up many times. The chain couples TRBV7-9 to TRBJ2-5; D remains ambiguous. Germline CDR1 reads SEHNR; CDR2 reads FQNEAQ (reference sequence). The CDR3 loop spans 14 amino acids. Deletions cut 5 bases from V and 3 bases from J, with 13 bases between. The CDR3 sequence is CASSAPLGKETQYF. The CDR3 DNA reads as TGTGCCAGCAGCGCCCCATTGGGTAAAGAGACCCAGTACTTC.

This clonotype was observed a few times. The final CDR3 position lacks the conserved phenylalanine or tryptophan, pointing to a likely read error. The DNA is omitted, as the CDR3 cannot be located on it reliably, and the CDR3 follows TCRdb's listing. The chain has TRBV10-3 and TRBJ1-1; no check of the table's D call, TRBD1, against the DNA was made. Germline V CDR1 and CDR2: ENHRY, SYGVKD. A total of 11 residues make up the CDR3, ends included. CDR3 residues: CAISEGQGANY.

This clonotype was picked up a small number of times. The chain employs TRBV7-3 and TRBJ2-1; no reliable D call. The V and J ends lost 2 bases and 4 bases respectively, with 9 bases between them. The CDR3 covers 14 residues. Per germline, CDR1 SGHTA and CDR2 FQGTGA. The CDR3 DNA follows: TGTGCCAGCAGCTTACAATCCGAGTACAATGAGCAGTTCTTC. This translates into CASSLQSEYNEQFF.

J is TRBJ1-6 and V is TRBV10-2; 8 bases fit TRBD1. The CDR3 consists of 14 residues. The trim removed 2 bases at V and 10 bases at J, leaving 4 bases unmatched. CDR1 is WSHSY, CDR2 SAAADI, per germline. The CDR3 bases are TGCGCCAGCAGTGAGCGGACAGGGAGATCACCCCTCCACTTT. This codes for CASSERTGRSPLHF.

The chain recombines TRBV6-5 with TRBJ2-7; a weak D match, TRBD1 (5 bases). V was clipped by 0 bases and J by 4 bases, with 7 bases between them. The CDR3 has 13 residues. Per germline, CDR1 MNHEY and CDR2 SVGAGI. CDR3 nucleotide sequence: TGTGCCAGCAGTTACTCCGACAGATACGAGCAGTACTTC. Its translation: CASSYSDRYEQYF.

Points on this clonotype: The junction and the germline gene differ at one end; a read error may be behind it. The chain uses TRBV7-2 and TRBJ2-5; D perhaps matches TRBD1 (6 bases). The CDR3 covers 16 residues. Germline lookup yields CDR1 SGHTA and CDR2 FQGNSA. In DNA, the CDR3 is TGCGCCAGCAGCCAAGTCGCCGGGACATTTGAAGAGACCCAGTACTTC. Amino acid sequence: CASSQVAGTFEETQYF.

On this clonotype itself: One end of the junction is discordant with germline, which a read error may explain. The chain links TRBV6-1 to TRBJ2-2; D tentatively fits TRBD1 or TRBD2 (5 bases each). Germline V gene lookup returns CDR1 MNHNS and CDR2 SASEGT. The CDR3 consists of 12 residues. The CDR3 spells CASRGPGGELVF. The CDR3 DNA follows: TGTGCCAGCAGGGGGCCGGGTGGGGAGCTGGTTTTT.

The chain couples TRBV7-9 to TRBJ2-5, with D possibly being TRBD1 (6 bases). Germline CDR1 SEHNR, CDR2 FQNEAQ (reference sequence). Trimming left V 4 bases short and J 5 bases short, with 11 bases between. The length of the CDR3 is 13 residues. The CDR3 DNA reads TGTGCCAGCAGCTACAGGGTATGGGAGACCCAGTACTTC. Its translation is CASSYRVWETQYF.

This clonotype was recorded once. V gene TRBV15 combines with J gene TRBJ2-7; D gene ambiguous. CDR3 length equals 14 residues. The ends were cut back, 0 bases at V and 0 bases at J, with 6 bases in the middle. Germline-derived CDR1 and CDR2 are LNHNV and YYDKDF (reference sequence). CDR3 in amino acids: CATSREPSSYEQYF. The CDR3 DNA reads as TGTGCCACCAGCAGAGAACCGAGCTCCTACGAGCAGTACTTC.

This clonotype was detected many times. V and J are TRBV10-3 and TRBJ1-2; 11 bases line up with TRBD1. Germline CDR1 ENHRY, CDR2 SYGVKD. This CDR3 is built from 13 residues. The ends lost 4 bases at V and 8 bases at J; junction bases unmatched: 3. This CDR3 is CAISGRTGGGYTF. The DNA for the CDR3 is TGTGCCATCAGTGGGCGGACAGGGGGCGGCTACACCTTC.

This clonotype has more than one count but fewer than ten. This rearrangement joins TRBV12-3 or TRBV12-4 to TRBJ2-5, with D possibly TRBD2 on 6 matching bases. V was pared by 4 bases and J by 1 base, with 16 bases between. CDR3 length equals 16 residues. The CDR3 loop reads CASSWRPGLPQETQYF. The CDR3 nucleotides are TGTGCCAGCAGTTGGAGACCGGGACTGCCCCAAGAGACCCAGTACTTC.

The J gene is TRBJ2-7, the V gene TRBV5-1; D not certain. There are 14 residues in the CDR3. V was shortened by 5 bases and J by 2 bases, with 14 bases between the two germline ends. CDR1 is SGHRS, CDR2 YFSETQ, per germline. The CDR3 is CASSFYADTYEQYF. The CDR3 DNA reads TGCGCCAGCAGTTTCTATGCTGACACCTACGAGCAGTACTTC.

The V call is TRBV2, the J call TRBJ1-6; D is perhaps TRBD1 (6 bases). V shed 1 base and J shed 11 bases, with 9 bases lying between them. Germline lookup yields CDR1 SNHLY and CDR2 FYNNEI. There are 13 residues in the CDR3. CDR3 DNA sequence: TGTGCCAGCAGTGAAGGGGGGCCGGCACCCCTCCACTTT. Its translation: CASSEGGPAPLHF.

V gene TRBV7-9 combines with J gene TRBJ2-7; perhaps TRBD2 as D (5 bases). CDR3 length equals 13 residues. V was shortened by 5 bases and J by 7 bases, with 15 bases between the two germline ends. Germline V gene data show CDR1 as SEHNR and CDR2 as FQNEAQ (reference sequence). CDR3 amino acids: CASSQDREREQYF. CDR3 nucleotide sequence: TGTGCCAGCAGCCAAGATCGTGAGCGGGAGCAGTACTTC.